These T cell receptor beta chains were read from a single sample in a study of T cell responses to AZD1222 COVID-19 vaccine. TCRdb's table, derived via immunoSEQ multiplex PCR, lists solely in-frame clones and lacks some. The sample contains roughly 80,000 clones, around 90% of which appear only once. The source material was peripheral blood, sampled on day 0 of MenACWY control vaccination. Receptors were obtained from an adult in good health. CDR3s include the opening cysteine and the closing phenylalanine or tryptophan. The order of the fields is CDR3 protein, CDR3 DNA, J gene, clone size, V gene, D gene. D genes are given only for firm matches. Rows give clone size only sometimes, using once, few, many, or a class for an expanded clone.

CDR3aa: CASSPGQGGGYGYTF
CDR3nt: TGTGCCAGCAGCCCAGGGCAGGGCGGGGGGTATGGCTACACCTTC
j_gene: TRBJ1-2
abundance: -
v_gene: TRBV6-5
d_gene: -

CDR3aa: CASSASSSGGGGYTF
CDR3nt: TGCGCCAGCAGCGCCTCTTCCAGCGGAGGCGGGGGCTACACCTTC
j_gene: TRBJ1-2
abundance: -
v_gene: TRBV5-1
d_gene: -

CDR3aa: CASSRDTYQPQHF
CDR3nt: TGTGCCAGCAGCCGGGACACTTATCAGCCCCAGCATTTT
j_gene: TRBJ1-5
abundance: -
v_gene: TRBV12-3/TRBV12-4
d_gene: -

CDR3aa: CASTGLGGGELFF
CDR3nt: TGTGCCAGCACCGGACTCGGGGGAGGGGAGCTGTTTTTT
j_gene: TRBJ2-2
abundance: -
v_gene: TRBV25-1
d_gene: -

CDR3aa: CASSLSGVAYNEQFF
CDR3nt: TGTGCCAGCAGCCTAAGCGGGGTCGCCTACAATGAGCAGTTCTTC
j_gene: TRBJ2-1
abundance: -
v_gene: TRBV6-6
d_gene: TRBD2

CDR3aa: CACAGGGTEAFF
CDR3nt: TGTGCCTGCGCTGGGGGGGGCACTGAAGCTTTCTTT
j_gene: TRBJ1-1
abundance: -
v_gene: TRBV30
d_gene: -

CDR3aa: CASSLAGQGLEQYF
CDR3nt: TGTGCCAGCAGCTTAGCAGGACAGGGCCTCGAGCAGTACTTC
j_gene: TRBJ2-7
abundance: -
v_gene: TRBV7-8
d_gene: TRBD1

CDR3aa: CASSDSKDTEAFF
CDR3nt: TGTGCCAGCAGTGACTCTAAGGACACTGAAGCTTTCTTT
j_gene: TRBJ1-1
abundance: -
v_gene: TRBV6-4
d_gene: -

CDR3aa: CSVEDYGGSDGYTF
CDR3nt: TGCAGCGTTGAAGATTACGGGGGTTCGGATGGCTACACCTTC
j_gene: TRBJ1-2
abundance: -
v_gene: TRBV29-1
d_gene: -

CDR3aa: CASAGPPEAFF
CDR3nt: TGTGCCAGTGCCGGTCCACCCGAAGCTTTCTTT
j_gene: TRBJ1-1
abundance: -
v_gene: TRBV19
d_gene: -

CDR3aa: CAWSEANNLYGYTF
CDR3nt: TGTGCCTGGAGTGAGGCTAACAACCTCTATGGCTACACCTTC
j_gene: TRBJ1-2
abundance: -
v_gene: TRBV30
d_gene: -

CDR3aa: CASSLGTSQETQYF
CDR3nt: TGTGCCAGCAGCCTAGGGACTTCCCAAGAGACCCAGTACTTC
j_gene: TRBJ2-5
abundance: -
v_gene: TRBV5-4
d_gene: -

CDR3aa: CASARTGTGNTIYF
CDR3nt: TGTGCCAGCGCCCGGACAGGGACTGGAAACACCATATATTTT
j_gene: TRBJ1-3
abundance: -
v_gene: TRBV7-8
d_gene: TRBD1

CDR3aa: CSVAMASRNTEAFF
CDR3nt: TGCAGCGTTGCCATGGCGTCGCGGAACACTGAAGCTTTCTTT
j_gene: TRBJ1-1
abundance: -
v_gene: TRBV29-1
d_gene: -

CDR3aa: CASSETSRAGELFF
CDR3nt: TGTGCCAGCAGTGAGACTAGCCGGGCCGGGGAGCTGTTTTTT
j_gene: TRBJ2-2
abundance: -
v_gene: TRBV2
d_gene: TRBD2

CDR3aa: CASSVTGGSDEQYF
CDR3nt: TGTGCCAGCAGTGTGACAGGGGGTTCGGACGAGCAGTACTTC
j_gene: TRBJ2-7
abundance: -
v_gene: TRBV2
d_gene: TRBD1

CDR3aa: CASSHLLGADTQYF
CDR3nt: TGTGCCAGCAGCCACCTACTAGGGGCAGATACGCAGTATTTT
j_gene: TRBJ2-3
abundance: once
v_gene: TRBV14
d_gene: -

CDR3aa: CASSQEGAYNEQFF
CDR3nt: TGCGCCAGCAGCCAAGAGGGCGCTTACAATGAGCAGTTCTTC
j_gene: TRBJ2-1
abundance: -
v_gene: TRBV4-1
d_gene: -

CDR3aa: CATSDSAGGISYTF
CDR3nt: TGTGCCACCAGTGATTCGGCAGGGGGGATTAGCTACACCTTC
j_gene: TRBJ1-2
abundance: -
v_gene: TRBV24-1
d_gene: TRBD1

CDR3aa: CAWKVSGLRNSPLHF
CDR3nt: TGTGCCTGGAAGGTTTCGGGACTCCGAAATTCACCCCTCCACTTT
j_gene: TRBJ1-6
abundance: -
v_gene: TRBV30
d_gene: -

CDR3aa: CASSVDYYNEQFF
CDR3nt: TGTGCCAGCAGCGTGGACTACTACAATGAGCAGTTCTTC
j_gene: TRBJ2-1
abundance: -
v_gene: TRBV9
d_gene: -

CDR3aa: CASSLLGFGETQYF
CDR3nt: TGTGCCAGCAGTTTACTGGGGTTCGGAGAGACCCAGTACTTC
j_gene: TRBJ2-5
abundance: -
v_gene: TRBV27
d_gene: -

CDR3aa: CASSAGQDQAETQYF
CDR3nt: TGTGCCAGCAGCGCGGGACAGGACCAGGCCGAGACCCAGTACTTC
j_gene: TRBJ2-5
abundance: -
v_gene: TRBV7-9
d_gene: TRBD1